The 19 T cell receptor beta chains below were found in one sample sequenced in a study of blood T cell repertoires in COVID-19. TCRdb's copy holds only in-frame clones and misses some; the assay was immunoSEQ multiplex PCR. Among some 390,000 clones listed, 70% to 90% were seen once. Sequenced material: peripheral blood. The origin of the receptors is a woman aged 55-69 years with COVID-19, enrolled during active disease.

The chain has TRBV10-3 and TRBJ1-3; TRBD1 is a possible D gene (5 bases). Germline lookup yields CDR1 ENHRY and CDR2 SYGVKD. With 3 bases removed from V and 2 bases from J, the gap between germline ends came to 14 bases. This CDR3 contains 16 residues. The CDR3 reads CAISDFGKGPGNTIYF. CDR3 nucleotides: TGTGCCATCAGTGATTTCGGTAAGGGGCCTGGAAACACCATATATTTT.

The CDR3 region has the DNA TGTGCCAGCAGCCCGGGTATGAACACTGAAGCTTTCTTT. This translates into CASSPGMNTEAFF. This chain connects TRBV12-3 or TRBV12-4 to TRBJ1-1; unclear D gene. The V and J ends lost 6 bases and 0 bases respectively, with 8 bases between them. The CDR3 is made up of 13 amino acids.

The chain carries TRBV11-2 and TRBJ2-7; D call uncertain. The length of the CDR3 is 13 residues. The ends were cut back, 0 bases at V and 3 bases at J, with 6 bases in the middle. The germline gives CDR1 SGHAT, CDR2 FQNNGV. CDR3 amino acids: CASSLDRNYEQYF. CDR3 coding DNA: TGTGCCAGCAGCTTAGACAGAAACTACGAGCAGTACTTC.

The V call is TRBV9, the J call TRBJ2-5; 9 positions match TRBD1. The length of the CDR3 is 15 residues. Germline CDR1 reads SGDLS; CDR2 reads YYNGEE. Trimming removed 3 bases from V and 5 bases from J; junction bases left unmatched: 8. The chain's CDR3 is CASSARDRDFETQYF. The CDR3 DNA is TGTGCCAGCAGCGCCCGGGACAGGGATTTCGAGACCCAGTACTTC.

The chain links TRBV6-5 to TRBJ2-7; 7 positions match TRBD2. Looked up from germline, CDR1 is MNHEY and CDR2 is SVGAGI. The J segment lost 0 bases and the V segment lost 8 bases, leaving 7 bases of the junction unmatched. CDR3 size: 14 residues. DNA of the CDR3: TGTGCCAGCGGGAGGGCGGGGAGCTCCTACGAGCAGTACTTC. Encoded protein: CASGRAGSSYEQYF.

This clone has only one observation. The chain combines TRBV21-1 with TRBJ2-4; TRBD2 is taken as the D call from the table, unchecked against the DNA. TRBV21-1 is recorded as a pseudogene. This CDR3 has 17 residues. As DNA, the CDR3 is TGTGCCAGCAGCAAAGCTGGGAGGGGGATTAGCGGAACCATTCAGTACTTC. This sequence encodes CASSKAGRGISGTIQYF.

J is TRBJ2-5 and V is TRBV6-2 or TRBV6-3, with a possible D match to TRBD2 (7 bases). Per germline, CDR1 MNHEY and CDR2 SVGEGT. Trimming removed 2 bases from V and 1 base from J, with 20 bases in between. The CDR3 has 18 residues. For the CDR3, the DNA is TGTGCCAGCAGTTACGGGACGGGGGGCCCTCCCAGCCAAGAGACCCAGTACTTC. This encodes CASSYGTGGPPSQETQYF.

This chain links TRBV14 with TRBJ1-2, with TRBD1 matching 8 bases. This CDR3 has 16 residues. Germline-derived CDR1 and CDR2 are SGHDN and FVKESK. V shed 1 base, J shed 8 bases, and the junction held 12 bases outside the gene matches. The CDR3 sequence: CASSQVGVGTGGGYTF. The DNA for the CDR3 is TGTGCCAGCAGCCAAGTTGGAGTCGGGACAGGTGGAGGCTACACCTTC.

This rearrangement joins TRBV5-6 to TRBJ2-3, with D perhaps matching TRBD1 (5 bases). The CDR3 contains 15 residues. Trimming shortened V by 3 bases and J by 8 bases, and 19 bases separated the two germline ends. Germline CDR1 and CDR2: SGHDT and YYEEEE. CDR3 coding DNA: TGTGCCAGCAGCTATAGACCTACAGGAACGAGTACGCAGTATTTT. This sequence encodes CASSYRPTGTSTQYF. Looking up the rest from reference TRBV5-6 and TRBJ2-3 gives the full variable domain: DAGVTQSPTHLIKTRGQQVTLRCSPKSGHDTVSWYQQALGQGPQFIFQYYEEEERQRGNFPDRFSGHQFPNYSSELNVNALLLGDSALYLCASSYRPTGTSTQYFGPGTRLTVL.

The V gene is TRBV5-1, the J gene TRBJ2-7, with D possibly matching TRBD2 (5 bases). Trimming took 0 bases from V and 1 from J, leaving 14 bases between them. In germline, CDR1 is SGHRS, CDR2 YFSETQ. CDR3 length: 16 residues. The CDR3 region is CASSLGGSGKSYEQYF. CDR3 DNA sequence: TGCGCCAGCAGCTTGGGAGGGAGCGGCAAGTCCTACGAGCAGTACTTC.

The chain links TRBV7-9 to TRBJ1-1, with TRBD1 identical over 7 bases. Losses at the gene ends were 5 bases for V and 1 base for J; bases not matched to a gene: 10. Germline-derived CDR1 and CDR2 are SEHNR and FQNEAQ (reference sequence). The CDR3 is 16 residues long. The DNA of the CDR3 is TGTGCCAGCAGCATAGGGACAGCCGATTGGAACACTGAAGCTTTCTTT. Amino acid sequence: CASSIGTADWNTEAFF.

This clone has only one observation. The chain has TRBV5-1 and TRBJ2-4; 10 bases map to TRBD1. The J segment lost 4 bases and the V segment lost 3 bases, leaving 4 bases of the junction unmatched. CDR3 size: 15 residues. Germline V CDR1 and CDR2: SGHRS, YFSETQ. For the CDR3, the DNA is TGCGCCAGCAGCTCCCCGGACAGGGGGAAAAACATTCAGTACTTC. It is translated as CASSSPDRGKNIQYF.

The chain couples TRBV19 to TRBJ2-7, with D tentatively TRBD1 (6 bases). CDR1 and CDR2 (germline): LNHDA, SQIVND (reference sequence). V dropped 7 bases and J dropped 0 bases, with 7 bases sitting between them. The CDR3 is 12 residues long. CDR3: CASKDSSYEQYF. DNA of the CDR3: TGTGCCAGTAAGGACAGCTCCTACGAGCAGTACTTC.

The rearrangement uses TRBV5-1 and TRBJ2-3; no reliable D call. CDR3 length equals 12 residues. Trimming removed 5 bases at V and 3 bases at J, with 7 bases between. Germline V gene data show CDR1 as SGHRS and CDR2 as YFSETQ. CDR3 DNA: TGCGCCAGCAGTTTAGAGACAGATACGCAGTATTTT. This translates into CASSLETDTQYF.

The chain joins TRBV6-5 to TRBJ1-1; TRBD1 is a possible D gene (6 bases). Looked up from germline, CDR1 is MNHEY and CDR2 is SVGAGI. CDR3 size: 13 residues. Trimming cost V 8 bases and J 11 bases, with 21 bases left between them. This CDR3 is CASAQGGGSEAFF. The CDR3 region has the DNA TGTGCCAGCGCACAGGGCGGAGGCTCAGAGGCTTTCTTT.

The sample holds one count of this clone. This chain uses TRBV5-6 with TRBJ1-1; 7 bases agree with TRBD1. Trimming removed 4 bases from V and 4 bases from J; junction bases left unmatched: 13. The CDR3 totals 16 residues. In germline, CDR1 is SGHDT, CDR2 YYEEEE. The CDR3 sequence: CASSLWGKQGSTEAFF. The CDR3 nucleotides read TGTGCCAGCAGCCTCTGGGGTAAACAGGGGAGCACTGAAGCTTTCTTT. The full variable domain, with the rest looked up from reference TRBV5-6 and TRBJ1-1, is DAGVTQSPTHLIKTRGQQVTLRCSPKSGHDTVSWYQQALGQGPQFIFQYYEEEERQRGNFPDRFSGHQFPNYSSELNVNALLLGDSALYLCASSLWGKQGSTEAFFGQGTRLTVV.

The chain employs TRBV5-6 and TRBJ1-1; D is ambiguous. V lost 0 bases, J lost 7 bases, and 7 bases lay in between. The CDR3 covers 12 residues. Per germline, CDR1 SGHDT and CDR2 YYEEEE. CDR3 sequence: CASSLVRGEAFF. CDR3 nucleotide sequence: TGTGCCAGCAGCTTGGTGCGAGGTGAAGCTTTCTTT. The full variable domain, in which reference TRBV5-6 and TRBJ1-1 provide the parts outside the CDR3, is DAGVTQSPTHLIKTRGQQVTLRCSPKSGHDTVSWYQQALGQGPQFIFQYYEEEERQRGNFPDRFSGHQFPNYSSELNVNALLLGDSALYLCASSLVRGEAFFGQGTRLTVV.

The V and J genes are TRBV28 and TRBJ1-1, with 8 bases matching TRBD1. This CDR3 contains 14 residues. The germline CDR1 and CDR2 sequences are MDHEN and SYDVKM. J gave up 6 bases and V 3 bases, and 6 bases lay outside the gene matches. CDR3 protein: CASSFPGGSSEAFF. The CDR3 DNA is TGTGCCAGCAGTTTTCCAGGGGGCAGTTCTGAAGCTTTCTTT.

V is TRBV29-1 and J is TRBJ2-7, with D tentatively TRBD2 (6 bases). The CDR3 covers 15 residues. Germline V gene sequence: CDR1 SQVTM, CDR2 ANQGSEA. The V end lost 4 bases, the J end lost 6 bases, and 22 bases lay between the germline ends. This CDR3 is CSVAVLDARRGEQYF. The CDR3 bases are TGCAGCGTTGCTGTATTGGACGCCAGGAGGGGCGAGCAGTACTTC.